Listed below are T cell receptor beta chains from one sample, sequenced in a study of blood T cell repertoires in COVID-19. Profiled with immunoSEQ multiplex PCR; TCRdb holds only in-frame clones, not every one. This sample has around 50,000 clones, with around 90% found just once. Input material: peripheral blood. The origin of the receptors is a man over 45 with active COVID-19. Both conserved end residues are part of each CDR3. The D gene is left open where the match is weak. Some rows have no size entry. The others give once, few or many, or a class for an expanded clone.

>TRBD1|TRBV27|TRBJ1-1|NA|13
TGTGCCAGCAAGACAGGGGCAAGGACTGAAGCTTTCTTT
CASKTGARTEAFF
>NA|TRBV19|TRBJ1-4|NA|15
TGTGCCAGTAGTGCCCCCAGGGGAGGGGATGAAAAACTGTTTTTT
CASSAPRGGDEKLFF
>NA|TRBV5-4|TRBJ1-1|NA|13
TGTGCCAGCAGCTTGGTCGTTAGTTCTGAAGCTTTCTTT
CASSLVVSSEAFF
>NA|TRBV30|TRBJ1-2|NA|13
TGTGCCGGATGGGGCAGTGGTGTCTATGGCTACACCTTC
CAGWGSGVYGYTF
>TRBD2|TRBV18|TRBJ2-7|NA|14
TGTGCCAGCTCACGGTCTAGCGGCCCCTACGAGCAGTACTTC
CASSRSSGPYEQYF
>TRBD2|TRBV28|TRBJ2-5|NA|15
TGTGCCAGCAGTTTCCCGGGAGGAGGACAAGAGACCCAGTACTTC
CASSFPGGGQETQYF
>TRBD2|TRBV5-1|TRBJ2-1|NA|16
TGCGCCAGCAGCTTGCGAGCGGGAGATTCCTACAATGAGCAGTTCTTC
CASSLRAGDSYNEQFF
>TRBD1|TRBV11-1|TRBJ1-1|NA|15
TGTGCCAGCAGCTTAGGCAGGGGGCAAGGCACTGAAGCTTTCTTT
CASSLGRGQGTEAFF
>NA|TRBV27|TRBJ2-2|NA|16
TGTGCCAGCAGGAGTAGCCTCTTTTCGAACACCGGGGAGCTGTTTTTT
CASRSSLFSNTGELFF
>NA|TRBV5-1|TRBJ1-2|NA|13
TGCGCCAGCAGCTTGGGGTCCGGGGATGGCTACACCTTC
CASSLGSGDGYTF
>TRBD1|TRBV27|TRBJ1-1|NA|14
TGTGCCAGCAGTAGGACAGGGGGTAACACTGAAGCTTTCTTT
CASSRTGGNTEAFF
>TRBD2|TRBV11-2|TRBJ2-7|few|16
TGTGCCAGCAGCGAGGGACTAGCGGGGGCTACCTACGAGCAGTACTTC
CASSEGLAGATYEQYF
>TRBD2|TRBV7-2|TRBJ2-3|NA|17
TGTGCCAGCAGCTTAGGGACTAGCGGGGGGGCCGTAGATACGCAGTATTTT
CASSLGTSGGAVDTQYF
>NA|TRBV3-1/TRBV3-2|TRBJ2-3|once|17
TGTGCCAGCAGCCAAGTCAGGACCGGGGTATTTCTAGATACGCAGTATTTT
CASSQVRTGVFLDTQYF
>TRBD1|TRBV19|TRBJ2-5|NA|14
TGTGCCAGTGGGCCGGGACAGGGGTCGAAGACCCAGTACTTC
CASGPGQGSKTQYF
>NA|TRBV25-1|TRBJ2-7|medium-sized|12
TGTGCCAGCAGTACTCATGGGCTCGAGCAGTACTTC
CASSTHGLEQYF
>TRBD1|TRBV7-7|TRBJ2-5|NA|15
TGTGCCAGCAGCCACGCCCGGGACAGACAAGAGACCCAGTACTTC
CASSHARDRQETQYF
>TRBD1|TRBV28|TRBJ1-1|NA|14
TGTGCCAGCAGTTTGGGACAGGGGACCACTGAAGCTTTCTTT
CASSLGQGTTEAFF
>NA|TRBV11-2|TRBJ1-5|NA|15
TGTGCCAGCAGCTTCTCAGGGGTGAGCAATCAGCCCCAGCATTTT
CASSFSGVSNQPQHF
>TRBD2|TRBV9|TRBJ2-5|NA|18
TGTGCCAGCAGCGTTCAGGGGATAGCGGGGGCCTCAGGGGAGACCCAGTACTTC
CASSVQGIAGASGETQYF
>NA|TRBV6-5|TRBJ1-1|NA|10
TGTGCCGACCCCCGAGGGGAAGCTTTCTTT
CADPRGEAFF
>TRBD1|TRBV6-6|TRBJ1-1|once|14
TGTGCCAGCAGTGGTAGGACAGGGGGCACTGAAGCTTTCTTT
CASSGRTGGTEAFF
>NA|TRBV6-4|TRBJ2-6|NA|17
TGTGCCAGCAGTGACAGCGGCACCCCCTCTGGGGCCAACGTCCTGACTTTC
CASSDSGTPSGANVLTF
>TRBD2|TRBV24-1|TRBJ2-1|once|17
TGTGCCACCAGTGATTTCTCGGGACTAGCGGGAGTTAATGAGCAGTTCTTC
CATSDFSGLAGVNEQFF
>TRBD2|TRBV7-8|TRBJ2-1|few|15
TGTGCCAGCAGCTTGCTTGCGCGGGGGACCCCGGCGCAGTTCTTC
CASSLLARGTPAQFF
>NA|TRBV9|TRBJ1-2|few|13
TGTGCCAGCAGCGCCAGGGGAGCTTATGGCTACACCTTC
CASSARGAYGYTF
>TRBD2|TRBV30|TRBJ2-7|NA|16
TGTGCCTGGAGTTCACACTCTAGCGGGGGGGCGTACGAGCAGTACTTC
CAWSSHSSGGAYEQYF
>NA|TRBV10-3|TRBJ2-5|NA|16
TGTGCCATCAGTGAGAACCTTTCAGGGGTGGAAGAGACCCAGTACTTC
CAISENLSGVEETQYF
>NA|TRBV21-1|TRBJ2-5|few|17
TGTGCCAGTAGGCTGGGGGACAGGGCAAATCCCCAAGAGACCCAGTACTTC
CASRLGDRANPQETQYF
>TRBD1|TRBV7-2|TRBJ1-6|few|15
TGTGCCAGCAGCGGATGGGACAGCAATAATTCACCCCTCCACTTT
CASSGWDSNNSPLHF
>NA|TRBV3-1/TRBV3-2|TRBJ2-5|once|15
TGTGCCAGCAGCCCCTATGGGGGGTACCAAGAGACCCAGTACTTC
CASSPYGGYQETQYF
>TRBD2|TRBV5-4|TRBJ2-7|NA|16
TGTGCCAGCAGTCCCGGGACTAGCGGGACCCCTTACGAGCAGTACTTC
CASSPGTSGTPYEQYF
>TRBD1|TRBV24-1|TRBJ2-2|NA|16
TGTGCCACCCAACCCACGGGACAGAAATTAACCGGGGAGCTGTTTTTT
CATQPTGQKLTGELFF
>TRBD1|TRBV6-6|TRBJ2-5|NA|13
TGTGCCAGCAGTTACCGGGGACAGGTTCCCCAGTACTTC
CASSYRGQVPQYF
>NA|TRBV5-1|TRBJ1-3|once|15
TGCGCCAGCAGCTTGGCCGTACAGGAGGGAAACACCATATATTTT
CASSLAVQEGNTIYF
>NA|TRBV18|TRBJ2-1|NA|14
TGTGCCAGCTCACCTCAGGGTGACTACAATGAGCAGTTCTTC
CASSPQGDYNEQFF
>TRBD2|TRBV6-5|TRBJ2-3|once|15
TGTGCCAGCAGTCCGCTAGCGGGAGTAGGTGATACGCAGTATTTT
CASSPLAGVGDTQYF
>NA|TRBV2|TRBJ1-5|NA|14
TGTGCCAGCAGTTTACAGGGTGCCCTGGAATGGGTGCATTTT
CASSLQGALEWVHF
>NA|TRBV4-1|TRBJ1-1|NA|14
TGCGCCAGCAGCCAAGTCGTAGGGGCCGCTGAAGCTTTCTTT
CASSQVVGAAEAFF
>NA|TRBV18|TRBJ2-5|NA|13
TGTGCCAGCTCACCCGTTGTCGGGGAGACCCAGTACTTC
CASSPVVGETQYF
>NA|TRBV4-2|TRBJ2-6|once|18
TGTGCCAGCAGCCATACGACAGGCGACTTATCTGGGGCCAACGTCCTGACTTTC
CASSHTTGDLSGANVLTF
>NA|TRBV13|TRBJ2-2|NA|16
TGTGCCAGCAGCATTAGACAGGGGAGGGGGACCGGGGAGCTGTTTTTT
CASSIRQGRGTGELFF
>NA|TRBV5-6|TRBJ2-2|NA|12
TGTGCCAGCAGCCCCGAGGGCGGGGAGCTGTTTTTT
CASSPEGGELFF
>TRBD1|TRBV6-6|TRBJ1-4|NA|17
TGTGCCAGCAGTCGCCAACGGACAGGGGGCCCGAATGAAAAACTGTTTTTT
CASSRQRTGGPNEKLFF
>TRBD1|TRBV28|TRBJ2-7|NA|15
TGTGCCAGCAGCTCGGGACAGGAGGTGTTCTACGAGCAGTACTTC
CASSSGQEVFYEQYF
>TRBD2|TRBV6-4|TRBJ2-2|NA|16
TGTGCCAGCAGCCTCCGACTAGCGGGCTCTACCGGGGAGCTGTTTTTT
CASSLRLAGSTGELFF
>TRBD1|TRBV6-5|TRBJ1-2|few|14
TGTGCCAGCAACTCCGGGACAGGGTCTAATGGCTACACCTTC
CASNSGTGSNGYTF
>NA|TRBV15|TRBJ2-6|NA|16
TGTGCCACCAGCAGAGATGGGCAGGCTGGGGCCAACGTCCTGACTTTC
CATSRDGQAGANVLTF
>NA|TRBV30|TRBJ2-1|NA|14
TGTGCCTGGAGTCCCCCCGGGGGGCTCAATGAGCAGTTCTTC
CAWSPPGGLNEQFF
>TRBD1|TRBV30|TRBJ1-1|NA|15
TGTGCCTGGGGACAGGGGGTCTACATGAACACTGAAGCTTTCTTT
CAWGQGVYMNTEAFF